A selection of T cell receptor beta chains follows, all from one sample in a study of cytomegalovirus exposure and HLA in healthy donors. Sequencing was performed with immunoSEQ multiplex PCR; in TCRdb, only in-frame clones are kept and a portion is missing. This repertoire includes around 70,000 clones. Sequenced material: PBMCs. These receptors were taken from a female donor in good health and CMV-seropositive. The CDR3 runs from the conserved cysteine through the conserved F or W. Fields, in order: J gene, V gene, CDR3 protein.

j_call: TRBJ1-5
v_call: TRBV6-1
cdr3_aa: CASSEAAGVNQPQHF

j_call: TRBJ2-3
v_call: TRBV4-1
cdr3_aa: CASTQVGRARDTQYF

j_call: TRBJ2-1
v_call: TRBV19
cdr3_aa: CASSWGGSLSYNEQFF

j_call: TRBJ2-1
v_call: TRBV19
cdr3_aa: CASSASSVTTRWQFF

j_call: TRBJ2-6
v_call: TRBV7-9
cdr3_aa: CASSYTVGVGANVLTF

j_call: TRBJ2-5
v_call: TRBV4-1
cdr3_aa: CASSQDLEGRAQYF

j_call: TRBJ1-2
v_call: TRBV5-1
cdr3_aa: CASSLEAGNYGYTF

j_call: TRBJ1-5
v_call: TRBV29-1
cdr3_aa: CSVSTGDQPQHF

j_call: TRBJ2-6
v_call: TRBV18
cdr3_aa: CASSPGQGYSGANVLTF

j_call: TRBJ1-6
v_call: TRBV6-5
cdr3_aa: CASSYRTSYNSPLHF

j_call: TRBJ1-5
v_call: TRBV5-1
cdr3_aa: CASSMDGHSNQPQHF

j_call: TRBJ2-3
v_call: TRBV18
cdr3_aa: CASSPPSLAGDKQYF

j_call: TRBJ1-2
v_call: TRBV6-5
cdr3_aa: CASSLIQGAMGGYTF

j_call: TRBJ2-2
v_call: TRBV5-1
cdr3_aa: CASSPGTAYTGELFF

j_call: TRBJ1-2
v_call: TRBV7-2
cdr3_aa: CASSPTGYGYTF

j_call: TRBJ2-2
v_call: TRBV29-1
cdr3_aa: CSVEDPGQHNTGELFF

j_call: TRBJ2-5
v_call: TRBV5-1
cdr3_aa: CASSLTSGGSETQYF

j_call: TRBJ2-2
v_call: TRBV15
cdr3_aa: CATSRDAGGSDTGELFF

j_call: TRBJ2-5
v_call: TRBV5-8
cdr3_aa: CASSLEGLVTETQYF

j_call: TRBJ2-2
v_call: TRBV19
cdr3_aa: CASSRSAGTGELFF

j_call: TRBJ2-1
v_call: TRBV12-5
cdr3_aa: CASGRGQGENEQFF

j_call: TRBJ1-2
v_call: TRBV2
cdr3_aa: CASMGRGGYGYTF

j_call: TRBJ1-2
v_call: TRBV19
cdr3_aa: CASSIDTDLTNYGYTF

j_call: TRBJ1-4
v_call: TRBV5-1
cdr3_aa: CASSPELSRVAEKLFF

j_call: TRBJ1-5
v_call: TRBV5-6
cdr3_aa: CASSLAGVQQPQHF

j_call: TRBJ2-5
v_call: TRBV9
cdr3_aa: CASSAAGPRGAQYF

j_call: TRBJ2-2
v_call: TRBV5-4
cdr3_aa: CASSLPTGMNTGELFF

j_call: TRBJ2-5
v_call: TRBV18
cdr3_aa: CASSPDRETQYF

j_call: TRBJ2-3
v_call: TRBV5-1
cdr3_aa: CASSDATGTIYDTQYF